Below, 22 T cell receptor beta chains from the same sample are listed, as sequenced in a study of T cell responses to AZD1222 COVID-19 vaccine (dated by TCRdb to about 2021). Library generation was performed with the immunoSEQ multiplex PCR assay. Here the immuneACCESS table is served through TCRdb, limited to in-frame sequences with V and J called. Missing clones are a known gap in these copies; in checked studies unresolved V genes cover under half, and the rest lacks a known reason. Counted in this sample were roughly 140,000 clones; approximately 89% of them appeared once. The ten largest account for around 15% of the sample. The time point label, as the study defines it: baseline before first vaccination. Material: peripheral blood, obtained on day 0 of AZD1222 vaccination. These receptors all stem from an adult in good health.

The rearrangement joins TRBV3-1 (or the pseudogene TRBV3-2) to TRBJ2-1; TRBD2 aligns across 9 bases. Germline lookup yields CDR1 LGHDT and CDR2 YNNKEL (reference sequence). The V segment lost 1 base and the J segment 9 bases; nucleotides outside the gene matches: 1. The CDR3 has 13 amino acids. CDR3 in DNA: TGTGCCAGCAGCCAAGGACTAGCGGTTGAGCAGTTCTTC. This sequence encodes CASSQGLAVEQFF.

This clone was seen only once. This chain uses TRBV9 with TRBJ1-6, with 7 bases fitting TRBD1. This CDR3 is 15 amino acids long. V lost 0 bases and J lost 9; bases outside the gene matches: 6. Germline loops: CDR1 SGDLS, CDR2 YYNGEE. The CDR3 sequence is CASSVAGGIGSPLHF. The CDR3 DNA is TGTGCCAGCAGCGTAGCAGGGGGGATCGGTTCACCCCTCCACTTT.

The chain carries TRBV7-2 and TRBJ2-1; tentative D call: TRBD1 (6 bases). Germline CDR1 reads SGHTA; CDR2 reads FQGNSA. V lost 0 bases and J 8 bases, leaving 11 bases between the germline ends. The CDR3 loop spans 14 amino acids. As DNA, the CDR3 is TGTGCCAGCAGCTTAGCGAACAGGGTTGATGAGCAGTTCTTC. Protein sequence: CASSLANRVDEQFF. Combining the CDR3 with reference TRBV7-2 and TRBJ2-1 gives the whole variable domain GAGVSQSPSNKVTEKGKDVELRCDPISGHTALYWYRQSLGQGLEFLIYFQGNSAPDKSGLPSDRFSAERTGGSVSTLTIQRTQQEDSAVYLCASSLANRVDEQFFGPGTRLTVL.

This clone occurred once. The DNA for the CDR3 is TGCGCCAGCAGCTTGGCGGGGTCAGCCCTGGCTTTCTTT. Protein product: CASSLAGSALAFF. The chain combines TRBV5-1 with TRBJ1-1; D unresolved. CDR1 and CDR2 from the germline V gene are SGHRS and YFSETQ. CDR3 length: 13 residues. V lost 0 bases to trimming and J lost 11 bases, with 14 bases between them.

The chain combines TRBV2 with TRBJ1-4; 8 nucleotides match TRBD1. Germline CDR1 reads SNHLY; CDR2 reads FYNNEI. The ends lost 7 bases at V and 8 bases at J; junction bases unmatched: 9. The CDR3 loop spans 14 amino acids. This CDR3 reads CASTSGGAGEKLFF. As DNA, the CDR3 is TGTGCCAGCACCTCAGGGGGCGCAGGAGAAAAACTGTTTTTT.

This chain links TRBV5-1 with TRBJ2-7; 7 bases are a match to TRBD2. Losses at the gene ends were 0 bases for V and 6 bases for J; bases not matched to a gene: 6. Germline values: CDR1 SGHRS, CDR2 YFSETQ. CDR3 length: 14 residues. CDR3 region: CASSLAGGLSEQYF. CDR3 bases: TGCGCCAGCAGCTTGGCGGGGGGATTGAGCGAGCAGTACTTC.

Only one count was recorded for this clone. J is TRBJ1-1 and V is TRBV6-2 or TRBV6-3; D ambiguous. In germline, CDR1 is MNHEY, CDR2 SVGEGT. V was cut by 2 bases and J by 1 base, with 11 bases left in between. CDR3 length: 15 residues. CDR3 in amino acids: CASSYPSGKNTEAFF. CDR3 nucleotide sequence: TGTGCCAGCAGTTACCCTTCGGGGAAGAACACTGAAGCTTTCTTT.

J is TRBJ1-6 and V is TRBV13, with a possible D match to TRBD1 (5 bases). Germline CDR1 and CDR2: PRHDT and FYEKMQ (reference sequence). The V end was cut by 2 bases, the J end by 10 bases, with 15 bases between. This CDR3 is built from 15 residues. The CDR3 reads CASSLTAGRGSPLHF. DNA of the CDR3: TGTGCCAGCAGCTTAACGGCAGGGAGAGGATCACCCCTCCACTTT.

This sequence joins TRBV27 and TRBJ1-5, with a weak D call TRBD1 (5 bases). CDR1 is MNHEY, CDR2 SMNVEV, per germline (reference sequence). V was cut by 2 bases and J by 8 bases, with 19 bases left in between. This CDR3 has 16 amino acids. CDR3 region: CASSLPPGARKEPQHF. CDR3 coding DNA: TGTGCCAGCAGTTTACCTCCCGGGGCCCGCAAGGAGCCCCAGCATTTT.

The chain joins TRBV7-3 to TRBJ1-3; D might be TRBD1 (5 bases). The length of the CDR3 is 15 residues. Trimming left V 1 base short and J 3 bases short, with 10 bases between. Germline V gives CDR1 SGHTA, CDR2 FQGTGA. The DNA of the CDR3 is TGTGCCAGCAGCTTAAATCAGGGAGGTGGAAACACCATATATTTT. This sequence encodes CASSLNQGGGNTIYF. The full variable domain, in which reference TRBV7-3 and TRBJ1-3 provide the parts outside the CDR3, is GAGVSQTPSNKVTEKGKYVELRCDPISGHTALYWYRQSLGQGPEFLIYFQGTGAADDSGLPNDRFFAVRPEGSVSTLKIQRTERGDSAVYLCASSLNQGGGNTIYFGEGSWLTVV.

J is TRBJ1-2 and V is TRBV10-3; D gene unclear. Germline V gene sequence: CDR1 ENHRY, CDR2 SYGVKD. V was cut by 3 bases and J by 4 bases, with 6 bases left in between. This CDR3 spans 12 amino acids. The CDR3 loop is CAISDWGYGYTF. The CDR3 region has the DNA TGTGCCATCAGTGATTGGGGCTATGGCTACACCTTC.

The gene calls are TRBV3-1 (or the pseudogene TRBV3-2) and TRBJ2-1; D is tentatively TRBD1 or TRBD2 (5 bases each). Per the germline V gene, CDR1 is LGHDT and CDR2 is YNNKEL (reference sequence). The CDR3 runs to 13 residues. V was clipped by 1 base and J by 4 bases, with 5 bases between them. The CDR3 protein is CASSQGGYNEQFF. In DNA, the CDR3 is TGTGCCAGCAGCCAAGGGGGGTACAATGAGCAGTTCTTC.

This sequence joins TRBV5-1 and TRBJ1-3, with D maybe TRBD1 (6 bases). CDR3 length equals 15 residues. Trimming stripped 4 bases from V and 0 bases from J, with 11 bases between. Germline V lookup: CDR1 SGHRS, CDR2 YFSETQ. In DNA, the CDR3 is TGCGCCAGCAGCGCGGGACACCCCTCTGGAAACACCATATATTTT. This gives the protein CASSAGHPSGNTIYF.

The CDR3 DNA sequence: TGTGCCAGCAGCAGGGGCCCGGGAGCGACCAAAAACATTCAGTACTTC. This sequence encodes CASSRGPGATKNIQYF. The chain joins TRBV7-9 to TRBJ2-4; tentatively, D is TRBD2 (6 bases). Germline V gives CDR1 SEHNR, CDR2 FQNEAQ (reference sequence). V gave up 5 bases and J gave up 2 bases, with 16 bases separating them. The CDR3 is 16 amino acids.

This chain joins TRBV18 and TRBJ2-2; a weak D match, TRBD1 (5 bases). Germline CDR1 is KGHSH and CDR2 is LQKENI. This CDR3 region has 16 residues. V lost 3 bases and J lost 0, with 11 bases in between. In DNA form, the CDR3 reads TGTGCCAGCTCACCGGGGCAGCCCTCGAACACCGGGGAGCTGTTTTTT. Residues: CASSPGQPSNTGELFF.

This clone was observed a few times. The CDR3 here is CASSLGTGGGYGYTF. The CDR3 nucleotides read TGTGCCAGCAGCCTCGGGACAGGGGGAGGCTATGGCTACACCTTC. This chain uses TRBV7-8 with TRBJ1-2, with 11 bases aligning to TRBD1. Germline V gives CDR1 SGHVS, CDR2 FQNEAQ. This CDR3 spans 15 amino acids. The trim removed 5 bases at V and 4 bases at J, leaving 6 bases unmatched.

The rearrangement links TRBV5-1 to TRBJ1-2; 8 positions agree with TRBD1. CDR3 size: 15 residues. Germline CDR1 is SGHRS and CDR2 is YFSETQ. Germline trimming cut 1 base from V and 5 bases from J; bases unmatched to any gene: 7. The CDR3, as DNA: TGCGCCAGCAGCTTGTACTCAGGGGGCGCTTATGGCTACACCTTC. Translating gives CASSLYSGGAYGYTF.

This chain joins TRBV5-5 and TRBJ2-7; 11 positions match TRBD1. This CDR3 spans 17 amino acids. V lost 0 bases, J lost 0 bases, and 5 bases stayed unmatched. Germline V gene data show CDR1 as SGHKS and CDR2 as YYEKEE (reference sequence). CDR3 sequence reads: CASSLGTGGWSSYEQYF. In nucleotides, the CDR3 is TGTGCCAGCAGCTTGGGGACAGGGGGCTGGAGCTCCTACGAGCAGTACTTC.

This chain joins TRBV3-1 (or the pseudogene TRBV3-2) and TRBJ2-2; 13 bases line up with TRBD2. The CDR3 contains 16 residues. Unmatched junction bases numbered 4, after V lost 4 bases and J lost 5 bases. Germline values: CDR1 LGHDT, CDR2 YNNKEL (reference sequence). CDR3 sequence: CASSRGLAGATGELFF. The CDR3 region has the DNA TGTGCCAGCAGCCGCGGACTAGCGGGGGCAACCGGGGAGCTGTTTTTT.

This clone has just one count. DNA of the CDR3: TGTGCCAGCAGCTTAACGTTTATCGAGGCTTTCTTT. Translating it yields CASSLTFIEAFF. This chain uses TRBV5-8 with TRBJ1-1; D gene ambiguous. Germline V gene sequence: CDR1 SGHTS, CDR2 YDEGEE. The CDR3 loop spans 12 amino acids. Between the trimmed V and J ends, which lost 2 bases and 11 bases, there was a span of 13 bases.

This chain's CDR3 is CASSLRTEAFF. The CDR3 DNA reads as TGTGCCAGCAGCTTGAGGACTGAAGCTTTCTTT. The chain combines TRBV5-5 with TRBJ1-1; D is undetermined. Trimming cost V 1 base and J 5 bases, with 3 bases left between them. CDR3 length: 11 residues. The germline CDR1 and CDR2 sequences are SGHKS and YYEKEE (reference sequence).

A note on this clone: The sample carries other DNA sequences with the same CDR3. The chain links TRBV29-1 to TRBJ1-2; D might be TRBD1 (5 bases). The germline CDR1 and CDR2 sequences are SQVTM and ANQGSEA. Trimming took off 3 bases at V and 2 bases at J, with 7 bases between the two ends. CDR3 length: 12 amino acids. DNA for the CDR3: TGCAGCGTTGAGACAGCAAACTATGGCTACACCTTC. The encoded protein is CSVETANYGYTF.